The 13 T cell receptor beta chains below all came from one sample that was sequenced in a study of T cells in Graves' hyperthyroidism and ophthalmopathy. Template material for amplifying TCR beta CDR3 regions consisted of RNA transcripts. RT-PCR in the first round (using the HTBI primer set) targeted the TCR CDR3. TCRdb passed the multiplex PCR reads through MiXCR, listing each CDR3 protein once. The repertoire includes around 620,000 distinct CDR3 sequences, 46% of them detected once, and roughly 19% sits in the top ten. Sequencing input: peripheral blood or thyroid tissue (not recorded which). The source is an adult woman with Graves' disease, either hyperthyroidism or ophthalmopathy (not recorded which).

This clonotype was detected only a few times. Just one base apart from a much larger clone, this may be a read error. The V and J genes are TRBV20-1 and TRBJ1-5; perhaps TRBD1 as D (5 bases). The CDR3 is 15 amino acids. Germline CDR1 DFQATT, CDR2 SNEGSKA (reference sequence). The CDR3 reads CGAQPPGRDNQPQHF. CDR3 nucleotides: TGCGGTGCTCAGCCCCCCGGCAGGGATAATCAGCCCCAGCATTTT.

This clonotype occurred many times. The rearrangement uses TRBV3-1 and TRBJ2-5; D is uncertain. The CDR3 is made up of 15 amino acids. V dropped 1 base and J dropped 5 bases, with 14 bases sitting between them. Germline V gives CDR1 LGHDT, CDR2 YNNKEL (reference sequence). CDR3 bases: TGTGCCAGCAGCCAAGGGGCTACCCGTTCGGAGACCCAGTACTTC. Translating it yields CASSQGATRSETQYF.

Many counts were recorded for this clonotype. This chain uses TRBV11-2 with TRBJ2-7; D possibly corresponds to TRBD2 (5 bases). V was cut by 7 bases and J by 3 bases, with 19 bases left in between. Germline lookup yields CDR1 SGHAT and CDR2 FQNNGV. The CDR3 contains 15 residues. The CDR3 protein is CASTRARGLYYEQYF. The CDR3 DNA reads TGTGCCAGCACACGGGCCCGAGGGCTATACTACGAGCAGTACTTC.

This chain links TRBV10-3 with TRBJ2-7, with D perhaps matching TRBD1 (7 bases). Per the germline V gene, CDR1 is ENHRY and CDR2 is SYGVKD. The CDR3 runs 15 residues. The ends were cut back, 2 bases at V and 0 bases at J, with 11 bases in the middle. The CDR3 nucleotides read TGTGCCATCAGTGAGGCGGGACAGCCCTCCTACGAGCAGTACTTC. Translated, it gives CAISEAGQPSYEQYF.

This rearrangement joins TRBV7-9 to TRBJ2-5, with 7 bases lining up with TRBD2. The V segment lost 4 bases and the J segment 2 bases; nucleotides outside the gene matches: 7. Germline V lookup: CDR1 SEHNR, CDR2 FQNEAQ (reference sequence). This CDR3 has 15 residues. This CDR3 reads CASSYQRGEQETQYF. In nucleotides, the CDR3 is TGTGCCAGCAGCTACCAACGGGGGGAGCAAGAGACCCAGTACTTC.

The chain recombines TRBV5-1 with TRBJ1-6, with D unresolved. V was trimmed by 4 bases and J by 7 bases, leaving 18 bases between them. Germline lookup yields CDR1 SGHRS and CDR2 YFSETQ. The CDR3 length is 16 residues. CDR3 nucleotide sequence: TGCGCCAGCAGCATAGAGTCGGGCCAGAAAAATTCACCCCTCCACTTT. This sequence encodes CASSIESGQKNSPLHF.

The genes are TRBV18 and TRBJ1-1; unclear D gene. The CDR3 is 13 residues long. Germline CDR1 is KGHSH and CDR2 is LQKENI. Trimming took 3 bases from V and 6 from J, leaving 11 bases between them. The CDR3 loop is CASSPSRSAEAFF. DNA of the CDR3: TGTGCCAGCTCACCCTCCCGAAGCGCTGAAGCTTTCTTT. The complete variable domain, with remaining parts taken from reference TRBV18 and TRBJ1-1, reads NAGVMQNPRHLVRRRGQEARLRCSPMKGHSHVYWYRQLPEEGLKFMVYLQKENIIDESGMPKERFSAEFPKEGPSILRIQQVVRGDSAAYFCASSPSRSAEAFFGQGTRLTVV.

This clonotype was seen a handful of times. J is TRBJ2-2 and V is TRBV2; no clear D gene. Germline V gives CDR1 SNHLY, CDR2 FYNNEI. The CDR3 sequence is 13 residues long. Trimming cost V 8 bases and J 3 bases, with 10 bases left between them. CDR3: CASVVRDTGELFF. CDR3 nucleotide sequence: TGTGCCAGCGTGGTCCGGGACACCGGGGAGCTGTTTTTT. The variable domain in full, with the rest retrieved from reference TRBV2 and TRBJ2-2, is EPEVTQTPSHQVTQMGQEVILRCVPISNHLYFYWYRQILGQKVEFLVSFYNNEISEKSEIFDDQFSVERPDGSNFTLKIRSTKLEDSAMYFCASVVRDTGELFFGEGSRLTVL.

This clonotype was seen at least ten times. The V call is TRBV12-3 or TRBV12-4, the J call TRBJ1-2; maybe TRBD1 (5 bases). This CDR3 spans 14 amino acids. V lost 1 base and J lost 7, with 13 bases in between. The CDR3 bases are TGTGCCAGCAGTTTAGAACCCGGGACGTCTGGCTACACCTTC. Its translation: CASSLEPGTSGYTF.

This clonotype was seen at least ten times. This CDR3 is CASSSTGVNEQYF. In nucleotides, the CDR3 is TGTGCCAGCAGCTCGACAGGGGTTAACGAGCAGTACTTC. The chain combines TRBV7-9 with TRBJ2-7, with TRBD1 identical over 8 bases. With V trimmed by 4 bases and J by 5 bases, 4 bases remained unmatched. CDR1 and CDR2 from the germline V gene are SEHNR and FQNEAQ (reference sequence). The CDR3 covers 13 residues.

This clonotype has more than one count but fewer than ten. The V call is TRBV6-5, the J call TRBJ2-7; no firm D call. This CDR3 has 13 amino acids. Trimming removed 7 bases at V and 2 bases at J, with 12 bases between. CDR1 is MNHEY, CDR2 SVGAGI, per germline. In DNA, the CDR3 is TGTGCCAGCAAACCCCCGGGCACCTACGAGCAGTACTTC. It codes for CASKPPGTYEQYF.

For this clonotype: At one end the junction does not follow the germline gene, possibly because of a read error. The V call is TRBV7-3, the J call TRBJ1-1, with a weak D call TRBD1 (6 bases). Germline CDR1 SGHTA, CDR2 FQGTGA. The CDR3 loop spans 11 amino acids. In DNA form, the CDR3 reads TGTACCAGCATAGGGGGGACTGAAGCTTTCTTT. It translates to CTSIGGTEAFF. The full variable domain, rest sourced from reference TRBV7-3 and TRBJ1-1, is GAGVSQTPSNKVTEKGKYVELRCDPISGHTALYWYRQSLGQGPEFLIYFQGTGAADDSGLPNDRFFAVRPEGSVSTLKIQRTERGDSAVYLCTSIGGTEAFFGQGTRLTVV.

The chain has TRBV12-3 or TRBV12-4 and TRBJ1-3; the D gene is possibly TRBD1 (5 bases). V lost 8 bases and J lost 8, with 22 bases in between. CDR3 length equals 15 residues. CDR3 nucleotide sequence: TGTGCCAGCCTTAAGGGACCGAGCTATGGCTACACCATATATTTT. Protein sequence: CASLKGPSYGYTIYF.